Each of the 18 T cell receptor beta chains below was sequenced from the same sample in a study of human T cells and chemical hapten exposure. TCRdb ran MiXCR on the RACE reads and lists one entry per CDR3 protein. The sample carries approximately 69,000 distinct CDR3 sequences, around a tenth recorded once. Described time point: patch test 2, 6 weeks after DPC sensitization. Treatment here: therapeutic diphenylcyclopropenone sensitization with weekly scalp DPC. Specimen: whole blood, collected in connection with sensitization to the hapten diphenylcyclopropenone (DPC). The origin of the receptors is a woman aged 45-65 years with alopecia areata. Some clones in this sample may be carry-over from other donors' samples.

The J gene is TRBJ2-1, the V gene TRBV29-1; no clear D gene. CDR3 length equals 12 residues. The germline CDR1 and CDR2 sequences are SQVTM and ANQGSEA. V lost 3 bases and J 1 base, leaving 4 bases between the germline ends. The CDR3 coding sequence is TGCAGCGTTGACTGGTCCTACAATGAGCAGTTCTTC. It is translated as CSVDWSYNEQFF.

Remarks on this clonotype: This sequence may be a read error, since a much larger clone differs from it by one base. The chain combines TRBV7-9 with TRBJ2-3; TRBD2 agrees at 7 bases. Germline CDR1 SEHNR, CDR2 FQNEAQ (reference sequence). CDR3 size: 12 residues. The CDR3 sequence: CASELGPAGTDF. CDR3 nucleotides: TGTGCCAGTGAGCTGGGGCCAGCGGGAACGGATTTT.

This clonotype was seen more than once but under ten times. The chain couples TRBV20-1 to TRBJ2-7; 9 bases map to TRBD2. Germline lookup yields CDR1 DFQATT and CDR2 SNEGSKA (reference sequence). J lost 4 bases, V lost 1 base, and 2 bases had no gene match. This CDR3 contains 13 residues. The CDR3 spells CSARVSGRYEQYF. CDR3 coding DNA: TGCAGTGCTAGAGTCAGCGGGAGGTACGAGCAGTACTTC.

This chain connects TRBV5-6 to TRBJ2-2; no definite D call. The germline CDR1 and CDR2 sequences are SGHDT and YYEEEE. The CDR3 runs to 13 residues. The V end lost 2 bases, the J end lost 4 bases, and 6 bases lay between the germline ends. This CDR3 is CASSFGRTGELFF. The CDR3 bases are TGTGCCAGCAGCTTCGGACGCACCGGGGAGCTGTTTTTT.

V usage is TRBV7-3 and J usage is TRBJ2-1; D is undetermined. The CDR3 has 12 amino acids. Germline V CDR1 and CDR2: SGHTA, FQGTGA. V lost 5 bases and J 6 bases, leaving 8 bases between the germline ends. CDR3: CASSNRANEQFF. As DNA, the CDR3 is TGTGCCAGCAGCAACCGTGCCAATGAGCAGTTCTTC.

This clonotype has ten or more counts. J is TRBJ1-1 and V is TRBV2; TRBD1 might be the D (6 bases). Germline assignment: CDR1 SNHLY and CDR2 FYNNEI. This CDR3 has 14 amino acids. Between the trimmed V and J ends, which lost 5 bases and 4 bases, there was a span of 14 bases. CDR3 nucleotide sequence: TGTGCCAGCAGTAACAGGGTCGACAGCACTGAAGCTTTCTTT. Its translation is CASSNRVDSTEAFF.

This clonotype came up a few times. The DNA for the CDR3 is TGTGCCAGCAGCCCCCAGGCTATGCGGGAGGGCCGATACGAGCAGTACTTC. Its protein is CASSPQAMREGRYEQYF. The chain recombines TRBV7-3 with TRBJ2-7, with TRBD2 matching 9 bases. There are 17 residues in the CDR3. The V segment lost 5 bases and the J segment 4 bases; nucleotides outside the gene matches: 15. Germline V lookup: CDR1 SGHTA, CDR2 FQGTGA.

The chain carries TRBV29-1 and TRBJ2-5; D possibly corresponds to TRBD2 (6 bases). In germline, CDR1 is SQVTM, CDR2 ANQGSEA. Trimming stripped 6 bases from V and 8 bases from J, with 16 bases between. The CDR3 has 12 amino acids. DNA for the CDR3: TGCAGCGTCCGGGAGTTGGAGGACACCCAGTACTTC. This gives the protein CSVRELEDTQYF.

This sequence joins TRBV2 and TRBJ1-1; D ambiguous. Germline CDR1 reads SNHLY; CDR2 reads FYNNEI. This CDR3 is 14 amino acids long. V lost 6 bases, J lost 6 bases, and 17 bases lay in between. The CDR3 is CASRGGLMAAEAFF. The CDR3 DNA sequence: TGTGCCAGCAGGGGAGGGTTAATGGCCGCTGAAGCTTTCTTT.

At least ten counts were recorded for this clonotype. J is TRBJ1-2 and V is TRBV20-1; perhaps TRBD1 as D (6 bases). Deletions cut 3 bases from V and 7 bases from J, with 21 bases between. Germline V gene lookup returns CDR1 DFQATT and CDR2 SNEGSKA (reference sequence). The CDR3 is 15 residues long. CDR3 protein: CSARVRTDGGSGYTF. The CDR3 DNA reads TGCAGTGCTAGGGTTAGGACAGATGGAGGGTCTGGCTACACCTTC.

This clonotype came up many times. The rearrangement uses TRBV3-1 and TRBJ2-3; 9 bases line up with TRBD2. V gave up 2 bases and J gave up 8 bases; unmatched junction bases: 5. This CDR3 has 14 amino acids. Looked up from germline, CDR1 is LGHDT and CDR2 is YNNKEL (reference sequence). DNA of the CDR3: TGTGCCAGCAGCCAACTAGCGGGAAGCGCTACGCAGTATTTT. This encodes CASSQLAGSATQYF.

The CDR3 spells CASSLETSGRNQQFF. As DNA, the CDR3 is TGTGCCAGCAGCTTAGAGACTAGCGGGAGGAACCAGCAGTTCTTC. The genes are TRBV7-8 and TRBJ2-1, with 13 bases lining up with TRBD2. The length of the CDR3 is 15 residues. Germline CDR1 SGHVS, CDR2 FQNEAQ. With V trimmed by 1 base and J by 11 bases, 5 bases remained unmatched.

This clonotype was seen only once. V gene TRBV27 combines with J gene TRBJ2-1; TRBD1 or TRBD2 may be the D gene (5 bases each). The CDR3 runs 14 residues. Germline V gene lookup returns CDR1 MNHEY and CDR2 SMNVEV (reference sequence). The V and J ends lost 8 bases and 4 bases respectively, with 15 bases between them. The CDR3 region has the DNA TGTGCCAGCGCCCGGGACCCTTATTACAATGAGCAGTTCTTC. Its protein product is CASARDPYYNEQFF.

The sample holds many counts of this clonotype. CDR3 protein: CASSPRTGLNYGYTF. The CDR3 region has the DNA TGTGCCAGCAGCCCAAGGACAGGGTTGAACTATGGCTACACCTTC. The chain combines TRBV7-8 with TRBJ1-2, with 8 positions matching TRBD1. Germline V gene data show CDR1 as SGHVS and CDR2 as FQNEAQ. The length of the CDR3 is 15 residues. Losses at the gene ends were 5 bases for V and 2 bases for J; bases not matched to a gene: 7.

The V and J genes are TRBV2 and TRBJ1-2; D is unclear. Germline V CDR1 and CDR2: SNHLY, FYNNEI. With 8 bases removed from V and 4 bases from J, the gap between germline ends came to 17 bases. The CDR3 is 14 residues long. Here the CDR3 DNA reads TGTGCCAGCGCCCGGAGTTTCCAAATCTATGGCTACACCTTC. This encodes CASARSFQIYGYTF.

The chain couples TRBV11-3 to TRBJ2-1; TRBD2 matches 10 bases. With 1 base clipped from V and 7 bases from J, the junction kept 4 bases outside the gene matches. The CDR3 sequence is 15 residues long. Germline loops: CDR1 SGHNT, CDR2 YENEEA. This CDR3 is CASSLVLAGRNEQFF. The CDR3 DNA is TGTGCCAGCAGCTTAGTACTAGCGGGAAGGAATGAGCAGTTCTTC. Together with reference TRBV11-3 and TRBJ2-1, the CDR3 gives the full variable domain: EAGVVQSPRYKIIEKKQPVAFWCNPISGHNTLYWYLQNLGQGPELLIRYENEEAVDDSQLPKDRFSAERLKGVDSTLKIQPAELGDSAVYLCASSLVLAGRNEQFFGPGTRLTVL.

This clonotype was counted many times. V usage is TRBV2 and J usage is TRBJ1-5; 9 bases agree with TRBD1. The CDR3 contains 17 residues. V was clipped by 4 bases and J by 5 bases; unmatched bases: 12. Germline V gene lookup returns CDR1 SNHLY and CDR2 FYNNEI. The CDR3 sequence: CASSVGTGPRSHQPQHF. The DNA for the CDR3 is TGTGCCAGCAGTGTCGGGACAGGGCCCCGCTCCCATCAGCCCCAGCATTTT. Drawing the rest from reference TRBV2 and TRBJ1-5, the complete variable domain is EPEVTQTPSHQVTQMGQEVILRCVPISNHLYFYWYRQILGQKVEFLVSFYNNEISEKSEIFDDQFSVERPDGSNFTLKIRSTKLEDSAMYFCASSVGTGPRSHQPQHFGDGTRLSIL.

Only a few counts were recorded for this clonotype. The rearrangement links TRBV20-1 to TRBJ2-2; 11 nucleotides line up with TRBD2. Germline assignment: CDR1 DFQATT and CDR2 SNEGSKA (reference sequence). This CDR3 region has 16 residues. The ends lost 1 base at V and 6 bases at J; junction bases unmatched: 7. The CDR3 bases are TGCAGTGCTAGAGGTCCTAGCGGGAGGCTTTCCGGGGAGCTGTTTTTT. It encodes CSARGPSGRLSGELFF.